These T cell receptor beta chains were read from a single sample in a study of cytomegalovirus exposure and HLA in healthy donors. The method was immunoSEQ multiplex PCR; TCRdb's version includes in-frame clones alone and lacks a portion of them. The profile covers fewer than 250,000 clones, with around 80% appearing a single time and approximately 1.6% taken by the ten largest. The sequencing sample was made of PBMCs. These receptor sequences come from a man in his forties in good health and CMV-seropositive. CDR3s include the opening cysteine and the closing phenylalanine or tryptophan.

TRBV6-5,CASRGTVYGYTF
TRBV20-1,CSAGVNQPQHF
TRBV27,CASIDRGGNQPQHF
TRBV19,CATDRGAGGDTQYF
TRBV5-6,CASSPGTGSLREQYF
TRBV5-6,CASSYQRGEQYF
TRBV7-9,CSSSLVDGGEQPQHF
TRBV15,CATSREGTGKTLFF
TRBV6-4,CASSAQGGEQFF
TRBV5-6,CASSLAFAGRGEAFF
TRBV6-1,CASSEAAGNRPHEQFF
TRBV6-5,CASSYGHLNTEAFF
TRBV29-1,CSVEEGGTNTGELFF
TRBV5-6,CASRPWASGNEQFF
TRBV27,CASSPHPPGQFINEQYF
TRBV6-1,CASSGQGRDRVGAFF
TRBV2,CASSVWDRISGNTIYF
TRBV4-1,CASSQVTSGRRYEQYF
TRBV6-1,CASSEESGSYNSPLHF
TRBV30,CAFAYGGPAYGYTF
TRBV6-5,CASSYRGLAGREQYF
TRBV6-1,CASSERRVSKNSYEQYF
TRBV20-1,CSARTTVGYTF
TRBV28,CASSLSEFTAFF
TRBV4-3,CASSQGVTLSQPQHF
TRBV19,CASSAHSTGELFF
TRBV9,CASSPGQVPYEQYF
TRBV5-1,CASSPRTAYNEQFF
TRBV5-1,CASSLAITGSQETQYF
TRBV6-4,CASSGPRERDRGNYGYTF
TRBV19,CASSIGTLGSTEAFF
TRBV9,CASSVHGHEGNTGELFF
TRBV27,CASRPGREGYEQYF
TRBV7-3,CASSPQGIEQYF
TRBV19,CASSWQVQGEKLFF
TRBV19,CASKGGGRAYNEQFF
TRBV18,CASSHLGQDYGYTF
TRBV6-1,CASSGPGVALGNEQFF
TRBV29-1,CSGVTSGYPYNEQFF
TRBV7-9,CATGQGISSGNTIYF
TRBV7-9,CSSSLLPIDRGYEQYF
TRBV7-2,CASSRSGTSGAGELFF
TRBV10-3,CAIRLDRDYEQYF
TRBV11-2,CASRVTGGPGNTIYF
TRBV4-1,CASSPSWVDSGISYEQYF
TRBV21-1,CASSKLLAYGYTF
TRBV28,CATERTGTYEQYF
TRBV7-2,CASSLMGAPFGYTF
TRBV5-6,CASSSGTGALSNQPQHF
TRBV5-1,CASSLGPSGSPPYEQYF
TRBV2,CASRTSREAYEQYF
TRBV15,CATSRVRTGAYNEQFF
TRBV15,CATSRGYDTEAFF
TRBV9,CASSPTGSNNEQFF
TRBV29-1,CSVVWGSKYEQYF
TRBV6-6,CASSYSAGRPTGELFF
TRBV9,CASSVSGSGNNEQFF
TRBV5-6,CASSLAGGGRVRNEQFF
TRBV30,CAWSVGGAAREAFF
TRBV15,CASSRGDSSGNTIYF